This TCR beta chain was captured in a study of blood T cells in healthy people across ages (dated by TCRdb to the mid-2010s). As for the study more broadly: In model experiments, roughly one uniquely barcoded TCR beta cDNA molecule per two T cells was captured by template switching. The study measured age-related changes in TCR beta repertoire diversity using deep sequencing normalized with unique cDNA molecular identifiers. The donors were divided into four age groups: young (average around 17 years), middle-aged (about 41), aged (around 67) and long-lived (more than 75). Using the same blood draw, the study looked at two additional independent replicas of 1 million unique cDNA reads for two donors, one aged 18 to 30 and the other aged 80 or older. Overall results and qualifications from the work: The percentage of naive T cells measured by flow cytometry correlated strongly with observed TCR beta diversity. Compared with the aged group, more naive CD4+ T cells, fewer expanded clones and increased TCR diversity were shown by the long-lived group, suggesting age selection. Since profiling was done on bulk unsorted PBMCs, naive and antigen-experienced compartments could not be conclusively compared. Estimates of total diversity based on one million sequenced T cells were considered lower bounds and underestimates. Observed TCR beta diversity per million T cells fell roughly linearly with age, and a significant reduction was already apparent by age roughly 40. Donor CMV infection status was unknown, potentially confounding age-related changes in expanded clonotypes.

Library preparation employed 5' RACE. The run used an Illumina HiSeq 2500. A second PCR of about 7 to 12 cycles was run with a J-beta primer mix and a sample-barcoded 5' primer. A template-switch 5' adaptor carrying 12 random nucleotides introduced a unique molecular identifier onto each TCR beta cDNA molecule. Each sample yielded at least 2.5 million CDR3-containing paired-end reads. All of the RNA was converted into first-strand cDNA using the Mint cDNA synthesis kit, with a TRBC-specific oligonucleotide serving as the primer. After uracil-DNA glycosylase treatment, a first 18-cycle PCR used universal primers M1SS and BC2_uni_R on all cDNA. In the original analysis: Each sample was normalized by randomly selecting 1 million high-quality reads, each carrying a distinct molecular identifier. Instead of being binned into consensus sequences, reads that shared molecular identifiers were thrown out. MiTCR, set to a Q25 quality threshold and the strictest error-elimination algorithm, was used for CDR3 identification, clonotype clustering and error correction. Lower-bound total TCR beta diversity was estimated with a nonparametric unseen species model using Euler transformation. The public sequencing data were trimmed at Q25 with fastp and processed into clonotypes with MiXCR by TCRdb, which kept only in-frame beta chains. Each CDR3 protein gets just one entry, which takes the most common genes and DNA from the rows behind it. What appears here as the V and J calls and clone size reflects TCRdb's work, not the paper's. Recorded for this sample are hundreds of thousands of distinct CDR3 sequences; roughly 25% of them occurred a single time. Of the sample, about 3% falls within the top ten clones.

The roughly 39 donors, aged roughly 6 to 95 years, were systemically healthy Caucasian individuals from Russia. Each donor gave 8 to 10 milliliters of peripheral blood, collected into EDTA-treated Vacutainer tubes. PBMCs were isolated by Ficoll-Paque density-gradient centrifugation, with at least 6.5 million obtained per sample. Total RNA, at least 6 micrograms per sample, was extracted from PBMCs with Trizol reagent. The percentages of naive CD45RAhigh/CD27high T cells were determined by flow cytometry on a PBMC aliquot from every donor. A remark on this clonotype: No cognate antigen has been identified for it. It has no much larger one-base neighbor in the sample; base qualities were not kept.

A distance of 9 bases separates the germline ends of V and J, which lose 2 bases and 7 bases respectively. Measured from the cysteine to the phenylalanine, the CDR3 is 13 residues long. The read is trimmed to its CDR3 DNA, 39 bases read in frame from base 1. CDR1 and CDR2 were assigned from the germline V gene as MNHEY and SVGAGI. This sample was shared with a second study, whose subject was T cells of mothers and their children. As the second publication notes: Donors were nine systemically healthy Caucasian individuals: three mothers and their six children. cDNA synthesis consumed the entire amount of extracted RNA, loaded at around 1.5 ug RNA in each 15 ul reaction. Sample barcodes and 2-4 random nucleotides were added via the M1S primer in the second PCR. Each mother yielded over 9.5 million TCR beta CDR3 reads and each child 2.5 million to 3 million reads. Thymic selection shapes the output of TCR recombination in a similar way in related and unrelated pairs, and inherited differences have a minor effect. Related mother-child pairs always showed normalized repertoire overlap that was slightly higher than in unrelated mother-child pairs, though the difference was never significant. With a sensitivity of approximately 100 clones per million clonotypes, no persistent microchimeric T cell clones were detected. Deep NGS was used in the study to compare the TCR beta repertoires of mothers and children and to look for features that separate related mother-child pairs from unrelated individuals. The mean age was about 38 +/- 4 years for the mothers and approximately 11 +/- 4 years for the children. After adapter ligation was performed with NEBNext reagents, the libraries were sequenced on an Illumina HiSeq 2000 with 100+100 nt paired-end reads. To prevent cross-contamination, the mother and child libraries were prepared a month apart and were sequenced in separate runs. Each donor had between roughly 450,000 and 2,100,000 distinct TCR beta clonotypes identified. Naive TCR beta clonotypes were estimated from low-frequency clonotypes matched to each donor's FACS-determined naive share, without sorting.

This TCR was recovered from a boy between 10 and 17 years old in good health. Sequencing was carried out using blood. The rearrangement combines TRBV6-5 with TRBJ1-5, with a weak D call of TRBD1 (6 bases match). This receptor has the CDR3 CASSYAGGQPQHF. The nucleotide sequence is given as TGTGCCAGCAGTTACGCGGGGGGCCAGCCCCAGCATTTT.